The 14 T cell receptor beta chains below were found in one sample sequenced in a study of blood T cell repertoires in COVID-19. This table comes from immunoSEQ multiplex PCR, and its TCRdb copy is limited to in-frame clones, with some not included. Altogether hundreds of thousands of clones are present, 70% to 90% being singletons, with the ten largest covering 4%. The sequencing sample was made of peripheral blood. The source of these receptors is a woman aged 45-65 years with active or convalescent COVID-19.

The J gene is TRBJ2-3, the V gene TRBV5-5; a weak D match, TRBD2 (7 bases). The germline gives CDR1 SGHKS, CDR2 YYEKEE (reference sequence). This CDR3 has 15 residues. The ends were cut back, 7 bases at V and 7 bases at J, with 22 bases in the middle. The CDR3 DNA reads TGTGCCAGCTCTCTGGCCGAGGGGGGGCTTAATACGCAGTATTTT. Its translation is CASSLAEGGLNTQYF.

The chain joins TRBV4-1 to TRBJ2-1, with TRBD1 matching over 8 bases. This CDR3 is 15 amino acids long. V lost 5 bases to trimming and J lost 6 bases; unmatched junction nucleotides: 9. Germline assignment: CDR1 MGHRA and CDR2 YSYEKL. For the CDR3, the DNA is TGCGCCAGCAGCGAGACAGGGGCACCTGGCAATGAGCAGTTCTTC. Residues: CASSETGAPGNEQFF.

The J gene is TRBJ1-2, the V gene TRBV19; D may be TRBD1 (6 bases). This CDR3 contains 14 residues. Per the germline V gene, CDR1 is LNHDA and CDR2 is SQIVND (reference sequence). Trimming took 3 bases from V and 4 from J, leaving 12 bases between them. CDR3 sequence: CASSMGQKFYGYTF. For the CDR3, the DNA is TGTGCCAGTAGTATGGGACAAAAGTTCTATGGCTACACCTTC.

V usage is TRBV30 and J usage is TRBJ2-7, with TRBD2 matching over 8 bases. The CDR3 is 14 amino acids. V gave up 0 bases and J gave up 4 bases; unmatched junction bases: 5. Germline CDR1 is GTSNPN and CDR2 is SVGIG (reference sequence). CDR3 sequence (DNA): TGTGCCTGGAGTGTTCCAGCGGGGGAGTACGAGCAGTACTTC. Translation: CAWSVPAGEYEQYF.

This clone was detected once. This chain joins TRBV6-2 or TRBV6-3 and TRBJ2-7; the match to TRBD2 covers 8 bases. The germline CDR1 and CDR2 sequences are MNHEY and SVGEGT. The CDR3 totals 14 residues. V dropped 6 bases and J dropped 5; count of bases not matched to a gene: 9. The CDR3 here is CASSLGLESDEQYF. DNA for the CDR3: TGTGCCAGCAGCCTGGGACTAGAGTCTGACGAGCAGTACTTC.

V usage is TRBV2 and J usage is TRBJ2-3; 15 bases map to TRBD2. The CDR3 is 16 residues long. V lost 6 bases, J lost 6 bases, and 7 bases stayed unmatched. The germline gives CDR1 SNHLY, CDR2 FYNNEI. In nucleotides, the CDR3 is TGTGCCAGCAGGGGACTAGCGGGGGGTACGCGGGATACGCAGTATTTT. Its protein product is CASRGLAGGTRDTQYF.

The chain uses TRBV9 and TRBJ2-3; 8 bases agree with TRBD2. The V gene end was trimmed by 2 bases and the J gene end by 1 base; junction bases not matched to a gene: 3. Germline V gene lookup returns CDR1 SGDLS and CDR2 YYNGEE. There are 15 residues in the CDR3. The chain's CDR3 is CASSVWRGGTDTQYF. CDR3 nucleotide sequence: TGTGCCAGCAGCGTTTGGCGGGGGGGCACAGATACGCAGTATTTT. Full variable domain (missing parts from reference TRBV9 and TRBJ2-3): DSGVTQTPKHLITATGQRVTLRCSPRSGDLSVYWYQQSLDQGLQFLIQYYNGEERAKGNILERFSAQQFPDLHSELNLSSLELGDSALYFCASSVWRGGTDTQYFGPGTRLTVL.

This chain links TRBV6-1 with TRBJ1-2, with D possibly matching TRBD1 (6 bases). Germline assignment: CDR1 MNHNS and CDR2 SASEGT. The CDR3 has 16 amino acids. V was pared by 3 bases and J by 2 bases, with 16 bases between. In DNA form, the CDR3 reads TGTGCCAGCAGTGACAGGGGAAATCGAGTAAACTATGGCTACACCTTC. It translates to CASSDRGNRVNYGYTF.

This clone was picked up a small number of times. This chain's CDR3 is CASSIGLAANNEQFF. CDR3 coding DNA: TGCGCCAGCAGCATCGGACTAGCGGCAAACAATGAGCAGTTCTTC. The chain links TRBV5-1 to TRBJ2-1; 10 nucleotides align to TRBD2. Trimming cost V 4 bases and J 5 bases; bases outside gene matches: 6. CDR1 is SGHRS, CDR2 YFSETQ, per germline. The CDR3 spans 15 residues.

The V and J genes are TRBV11-3 and TRBJ2-7, with D possibly being TRBD2 (5 bases). V shed 6 bases and J shed 3 bases, with 18 bases lying between them. Germline lookup yields CDR1 SGHNT and CDR2 YENEEA. The CDR3 totals 15 residues. CDR3 DNA sequence: TGTGCCAGCAGTGAACGAGGAGAGGGTCTCTACGAGCAGTACTTC. Amino acid sequence: CASSERGEGLYEQYF.

The rearrangement joins TRBV2 to TRBJ1-1, with D perhaps matching TRBD1 (5 bases). V gave up 10 bases and J gave up 2 bases, with 23 bases separating them. The CDR3 is 16 residues long. Germline CDR1 SNHLY, CDR2 FYNNEI. CDR3 DNA: TGTGCCACGTTACACCTTCCCGGGGGGGTCAACACTGAAGCTTTCTTT. This codes for CATLHLPGGVNTEAFF.

V gene TRBV21-1 combines with J gene TRBJ1-5; TRBD1 is taken as the D call from the table, unchecked against the DNA. TRBV21-1 is shown as a pseudogene. The CDR3 runs 16 residues. The CDR3 DNA sequence: TGTGCCAGCAGCCGGTCTGGACAGATTAGCAATCAGCCCCAGCATTTT. Protein product: CASSRSGQISNQPQHF.

This clone was found a few times. The chain is built from TRBV10-3 and TRBJ1-1; a possible D gene is TRBD1 (6 bases). Trimming cost V 2 bases and J 1 base, with 14 bases left between them. Germline values: CDR1 ENHRY, CDR2 SYGVKD. The CDR3 length is 16 residues. The chain's CDR3 is CAISEPWLTGNTEAFF. CDR3 DNA: TGTGCCATCAGTGAGCCTTGGTTGACAGGGAACACTGAAGCTTTCTTT.

The chain employs TRBV4-1 and TRBJ2-1; D may be TRBD2 (5 bases). Germline V gene data show CDR1 as MGHRA and CDR2 as YSYEKL. With 3 bases removed from V and 0 bases from J, the gap between germline ends came to 15 bases. CDR3 length equals 17 residues. This CDR3 reads CASSHGKGEISYNEQFF. The CDR3, as DNA: TGCGCCAGCAGCCATGGAAAGGGAGAGATCTCCTACAATGAGCAGTTCTTC.